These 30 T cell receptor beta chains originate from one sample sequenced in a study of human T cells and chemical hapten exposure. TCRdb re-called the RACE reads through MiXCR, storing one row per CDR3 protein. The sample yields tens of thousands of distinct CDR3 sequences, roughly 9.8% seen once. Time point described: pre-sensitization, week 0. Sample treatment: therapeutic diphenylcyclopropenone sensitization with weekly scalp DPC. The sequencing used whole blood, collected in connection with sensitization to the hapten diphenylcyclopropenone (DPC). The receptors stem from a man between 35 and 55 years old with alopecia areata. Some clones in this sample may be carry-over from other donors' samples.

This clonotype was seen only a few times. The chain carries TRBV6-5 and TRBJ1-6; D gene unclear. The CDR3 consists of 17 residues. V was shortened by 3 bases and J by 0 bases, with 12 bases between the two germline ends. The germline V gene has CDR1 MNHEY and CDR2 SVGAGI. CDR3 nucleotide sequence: TGTGCCAGCAGTTATTCGAGGCTGAGCTCCTATAATTCACCCCTCCACTTT. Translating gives CASSYSRLSSYNSPLHF.

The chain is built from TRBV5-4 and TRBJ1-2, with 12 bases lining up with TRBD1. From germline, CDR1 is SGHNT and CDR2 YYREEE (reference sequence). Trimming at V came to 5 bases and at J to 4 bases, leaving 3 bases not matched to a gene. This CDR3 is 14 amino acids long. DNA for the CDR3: TGTGCCAGCAGGGGGACAGGGGGCAGCTATGGCTACACCTTC. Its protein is CASRGTGGSYGYTF.

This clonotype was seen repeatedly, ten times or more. The CDR3, as DNA: TGTGCCACCAGTGATTATGCCGGGACTCTAACCTACAATGAGCAGTTCTTC. Translating it yields CATSDYAGTLTYNEQFF. V gene TRBV24-1 combines with J gene TRBJ2-1, with TRBD2 as a possible D gene (6 bases). V was pared by 2 bases and J by 2 bases, with 15 bases between. From germline, CDR1 is KGHDR and CDR2 SFDVKD. The CDR3 spans 17 residues.

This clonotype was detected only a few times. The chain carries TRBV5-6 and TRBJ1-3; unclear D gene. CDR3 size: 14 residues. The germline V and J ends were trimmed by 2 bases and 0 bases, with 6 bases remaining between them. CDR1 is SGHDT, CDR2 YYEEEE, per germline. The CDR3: CASSFSFSGNTIYF. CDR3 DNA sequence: TGTGCCAGCAGCTTCTCTTTCTCTGGAAACACCATATATTTT.

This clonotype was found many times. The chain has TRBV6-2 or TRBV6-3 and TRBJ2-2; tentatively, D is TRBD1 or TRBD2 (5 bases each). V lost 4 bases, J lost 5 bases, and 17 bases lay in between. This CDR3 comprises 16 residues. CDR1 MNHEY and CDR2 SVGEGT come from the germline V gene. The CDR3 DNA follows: TGTGCCAGCAGTTTCAGCTGGGGGAGAGGAACCGGGGAGCTGTTTTTT. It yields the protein CASSFSWGRGTGELFF.

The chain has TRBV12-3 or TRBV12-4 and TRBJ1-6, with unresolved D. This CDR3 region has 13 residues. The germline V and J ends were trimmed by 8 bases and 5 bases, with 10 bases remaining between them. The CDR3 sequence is CASAQLNNSPLHF. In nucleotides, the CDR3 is TGTGCCAGCGCACAGCTGAATAATTCACCCCTCCACTTT.

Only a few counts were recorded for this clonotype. The CDR3 DNA is TGTGCCAGCAGCCCTATTGGCGCCGGGGAGCTGTTTTTT. It is translated as CASSPIGAGELFF. The V call is TRBV11-2, the J call TRBJ2-2; D is unclear. Germline V CDR1 and CDR2: SGHAT, FQNNGV. V shed 5 bases and J shed 6 bases, with 10 bases lying between them. CDR3 length: 13 amino acids.

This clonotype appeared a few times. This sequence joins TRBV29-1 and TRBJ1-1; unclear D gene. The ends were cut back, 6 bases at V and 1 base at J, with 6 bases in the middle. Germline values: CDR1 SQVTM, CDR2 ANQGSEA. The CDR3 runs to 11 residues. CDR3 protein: CSVGRNTEAFF. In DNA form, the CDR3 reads TGCAGCGTGGGCAGGAACACTGAAGCTTTCTTT.

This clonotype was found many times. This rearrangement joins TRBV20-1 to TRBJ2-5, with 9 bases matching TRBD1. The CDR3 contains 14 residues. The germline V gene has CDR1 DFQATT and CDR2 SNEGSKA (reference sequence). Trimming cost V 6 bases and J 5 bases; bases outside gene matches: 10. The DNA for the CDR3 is TGCAGTGCACCCTTACAGGGGGCCCGGGAGACCCAGTACTTC. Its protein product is CSAPLQGARETQYF.

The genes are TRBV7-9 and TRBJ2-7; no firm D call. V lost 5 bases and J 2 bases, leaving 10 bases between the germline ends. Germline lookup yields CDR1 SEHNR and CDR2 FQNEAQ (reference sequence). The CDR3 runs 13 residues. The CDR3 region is CASSPKDTYEQYF. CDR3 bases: TGTGCCAGCAGCCCTAAGGATACCTACGAGCAGTACTTC.

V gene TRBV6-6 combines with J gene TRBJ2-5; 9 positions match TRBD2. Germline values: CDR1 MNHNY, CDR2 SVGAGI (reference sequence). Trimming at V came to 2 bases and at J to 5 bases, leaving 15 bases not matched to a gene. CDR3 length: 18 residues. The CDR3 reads CASSYPPSASGARETQYF. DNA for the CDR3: TGTGCCAGCAGTTACCCACCGTCGGCTAGCGGGGCCCGGGAGACCCAGTACTTC.

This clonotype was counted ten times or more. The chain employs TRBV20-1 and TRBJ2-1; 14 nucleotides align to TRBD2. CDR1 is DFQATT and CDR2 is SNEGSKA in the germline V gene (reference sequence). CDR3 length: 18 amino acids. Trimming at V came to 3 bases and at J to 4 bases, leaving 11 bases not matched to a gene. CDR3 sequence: CSASPTSGGDISYNEQFF. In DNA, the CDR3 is TGCAGTGCTAGCCCGACTAGCGGGGGGGACATTTCGTACAATGAGCAGTTCTTC.

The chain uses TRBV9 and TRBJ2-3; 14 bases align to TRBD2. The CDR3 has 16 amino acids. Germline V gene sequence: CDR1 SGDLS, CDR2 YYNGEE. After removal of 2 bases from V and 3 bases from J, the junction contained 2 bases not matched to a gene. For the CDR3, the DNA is TGTGCCAGCAGCGTGGGACTAGCGGGGGCGACAGATACGCAGTATTTT. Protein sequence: CASSVGLAGATDTQYF.

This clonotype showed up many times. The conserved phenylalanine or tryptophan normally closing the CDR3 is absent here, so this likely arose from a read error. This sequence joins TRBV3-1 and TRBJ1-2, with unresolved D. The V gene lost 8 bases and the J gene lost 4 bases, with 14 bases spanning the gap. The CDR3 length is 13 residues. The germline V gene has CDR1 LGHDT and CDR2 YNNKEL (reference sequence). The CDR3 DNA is TGTGCCAGCGGGGAGGGCACTGTCTATGGCTACACCTCC. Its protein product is CASGEGTVYGYTS.

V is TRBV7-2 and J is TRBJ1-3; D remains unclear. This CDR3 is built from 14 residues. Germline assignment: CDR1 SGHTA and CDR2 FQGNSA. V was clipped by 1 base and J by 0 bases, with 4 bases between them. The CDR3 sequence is CASSLGNSGNTIYF. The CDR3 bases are TGTGCCAGCAGCTTAGGAAACTCTGGAAACACCATATATTTT.

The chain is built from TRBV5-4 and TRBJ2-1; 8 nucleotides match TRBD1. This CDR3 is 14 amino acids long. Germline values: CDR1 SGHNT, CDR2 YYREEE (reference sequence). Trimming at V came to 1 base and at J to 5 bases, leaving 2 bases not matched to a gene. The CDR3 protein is CASSLNRGDNEQFF. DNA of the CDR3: TGTGCCAGCAGCTTGAACAGGGGGGACAATGAGCAGTTCTTC.

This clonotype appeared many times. The chain's CDR3 is CASKENIQYF. CDR3 DNA: TGTGCCAGCAAGGAAAACATTCAGTACTTC. The chain combines TRBV27 with TRBJ2-4, with D uncertain. The CDR3 has 10 residues. The ends were cut back, 7 bases at V and 5 bases at J, with 3 bases in the middle. From germline, CDR1 is MNHEY and CDR2 SMNVEV (reference sequence).

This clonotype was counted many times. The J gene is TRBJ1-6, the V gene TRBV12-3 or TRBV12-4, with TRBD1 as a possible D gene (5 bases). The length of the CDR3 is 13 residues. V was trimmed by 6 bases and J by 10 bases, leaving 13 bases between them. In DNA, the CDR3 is TGTGCCAGCAGCCGGGGCCTCAGCTCACCCCTCCACTTT. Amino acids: CASSRGLSSPLHF.

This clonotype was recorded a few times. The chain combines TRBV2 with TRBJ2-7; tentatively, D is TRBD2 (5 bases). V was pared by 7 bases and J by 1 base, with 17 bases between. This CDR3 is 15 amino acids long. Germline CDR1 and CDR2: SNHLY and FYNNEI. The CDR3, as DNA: TGTGCCAGCACAGGAGGTAGAGCGAGATCCTACGAGCAGTACTTC. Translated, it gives CASTGGRARSYEQYF.

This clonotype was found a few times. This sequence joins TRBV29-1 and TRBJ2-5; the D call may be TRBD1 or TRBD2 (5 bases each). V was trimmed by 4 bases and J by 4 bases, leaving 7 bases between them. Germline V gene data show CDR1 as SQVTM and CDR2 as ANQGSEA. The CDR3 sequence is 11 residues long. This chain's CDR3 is CSVGGRETQYF. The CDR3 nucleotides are TGCAGCGTTGGGGGGAGAGAGACCCAGTACTTC.

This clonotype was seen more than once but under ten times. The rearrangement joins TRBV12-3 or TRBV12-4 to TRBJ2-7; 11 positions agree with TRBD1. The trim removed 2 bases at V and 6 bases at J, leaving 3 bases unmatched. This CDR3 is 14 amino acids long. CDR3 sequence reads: CASSLRTGGGEQYF. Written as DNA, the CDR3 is TGTGCCAGCAGTTTAAGGACAGGGGGCGGCGAGCAGTACTTC.

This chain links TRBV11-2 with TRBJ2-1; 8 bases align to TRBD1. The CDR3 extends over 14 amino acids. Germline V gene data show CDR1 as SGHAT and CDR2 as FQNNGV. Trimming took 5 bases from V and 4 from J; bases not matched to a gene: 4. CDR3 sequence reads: CASSPGGAYNEQFF. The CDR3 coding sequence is TGTGCCAGCAGCCCAGGGGGCGCTTACAATGAGCAGTTCTTC.

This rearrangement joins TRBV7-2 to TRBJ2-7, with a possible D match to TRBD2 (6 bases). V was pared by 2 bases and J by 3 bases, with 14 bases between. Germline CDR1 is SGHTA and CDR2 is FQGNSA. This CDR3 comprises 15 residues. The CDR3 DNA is TGTGCCAGCAGCTTATATTTGGGGGGTGACTACGAGCAGTACTTC. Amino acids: CASSLYLGGDYEQYF.

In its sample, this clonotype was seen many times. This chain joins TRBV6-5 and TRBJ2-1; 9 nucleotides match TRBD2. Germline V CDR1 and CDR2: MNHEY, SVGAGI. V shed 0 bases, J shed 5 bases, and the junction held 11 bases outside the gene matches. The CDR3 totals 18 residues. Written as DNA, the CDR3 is TGTGCCAGCAGTTACTCGGCGACTAGCGGACGGAGAGACAATGAGCAGTTCTTC. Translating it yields CASSYSATSGRRDNEQFF.

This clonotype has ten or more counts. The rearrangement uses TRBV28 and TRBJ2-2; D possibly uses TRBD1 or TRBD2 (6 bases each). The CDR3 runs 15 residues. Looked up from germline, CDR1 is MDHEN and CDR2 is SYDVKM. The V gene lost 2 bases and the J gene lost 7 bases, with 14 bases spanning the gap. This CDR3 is CASSLMGGSSGELFF. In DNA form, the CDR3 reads TGTGCCAGCAGTTTAATGGGGGGCAGTAGCGGGGAGCTGTTTTTT.

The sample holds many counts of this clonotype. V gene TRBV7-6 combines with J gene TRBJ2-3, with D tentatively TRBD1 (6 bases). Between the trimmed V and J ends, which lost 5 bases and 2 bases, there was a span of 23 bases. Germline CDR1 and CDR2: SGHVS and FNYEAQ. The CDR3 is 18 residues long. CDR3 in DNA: TGTGCCAGCAGCGCGAGCCCACAGGGTACCCTACTCACAGATACGCAGTATTTT. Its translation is CASSASPQGTLLTDTQYF.

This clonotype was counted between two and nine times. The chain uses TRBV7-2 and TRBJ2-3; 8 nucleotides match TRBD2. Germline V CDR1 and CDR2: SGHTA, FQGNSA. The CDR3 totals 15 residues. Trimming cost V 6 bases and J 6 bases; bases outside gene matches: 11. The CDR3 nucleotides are TGTGCCAGCAGTCCCCTAGCGGGTGGGTGGGATACGCAGTATTTT. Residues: CASSPLAGGWDTQYF.

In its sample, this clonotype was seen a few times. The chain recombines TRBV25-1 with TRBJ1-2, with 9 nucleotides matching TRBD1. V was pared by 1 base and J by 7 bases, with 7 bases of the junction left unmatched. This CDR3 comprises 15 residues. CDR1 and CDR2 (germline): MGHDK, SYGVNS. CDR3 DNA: TGTGCCAGCAGTGAATCTACAGGGGGCGCAGGTGGCTACACCTTC. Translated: CASSESTGGAGGYTF.

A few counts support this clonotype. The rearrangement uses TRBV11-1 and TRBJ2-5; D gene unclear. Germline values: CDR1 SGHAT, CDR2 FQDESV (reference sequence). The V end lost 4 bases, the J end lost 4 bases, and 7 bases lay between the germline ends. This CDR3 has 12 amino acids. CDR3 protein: CASSSSRETQYF. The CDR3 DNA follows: TGTGCCAGCAGCTCTTCTCGAGAGACCCAGTACTTC.

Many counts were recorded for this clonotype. The CDR3 coding sequence is TGCAGTGCCCGGGGGGCGACTGAAGCTTTCTTT. This sequence encodes CSARGATEAFF. The chain joins TRBV20-1 to TRBJ1-1, with D possibly being TRBD1 (6 bases). This CDR3 has 11 amino acids. V shed 6 bases and J shed 5 bases, with 10 bases lying between them. CDR1 is DFQATT and CDR2 is SNEGSKA in the germline V gene (reference sequence).